This T cell receptor (beta chain) was captured in a study of identical twins. Whole-study findings and limits: Insertions were fewer in abundant cord blood beta clonotypes, whereas memory repertoires showed none of this pattern.

Germline loops: CDR1 SGHDT, CDR2 YYEEEE. This CDR3 region has 15 residues. V lost 8 bases, J lost 1 base, and 15 bases lay in between. Turning to this clonotype: Its antigen is not identified.

Template switching added a universal primer binding site, and final cDNA carried unique molecular identifiers. MiXCR, applied by TCRdb to the 5' RACE reads, yields one record per CDR3 protein. The table lists 500,000 to 650,000 distinct CDR3 sequences, 20% to 25% of them singletons, with 0.48% in the top ten. These same data were also listed under a study on yellow fever vaccine responses in identical twins. That study adds: Twins reportedly had a vaccine T cell response that seemed partly convergent, partly personalized.

The J gene is TRBJ2-2, the V gene TRBV5-6; tentatively, D is TRBD1 (7 bases). The sequencing input was CD4+ T cells sorted from blood. The clonotype was recovered from a woman between 18 and 30 years old in good health. The chain's CDR3 is CASTQGGRNTGELFF. CDR3 nucleotides: TGTGCCAGTACTCAGGGGGGACGGAACACCGGGGAGCTGTTTTTT. Full variable domain (remainder filled in from reference TRBV5-6 and TRBJ2-2): DAGVTQSPTHLIKTRGQQVTLRCSPKSGHDTVSWYQQALGQGPQFIFQYYEEEERQRGNFPDRFSGHQFPNYSSELNVNALLLGDSALYLCASTQGGRNTGELFFGEGSRLTVL.